This TCR beta chain is drawn from a study of T cells of healthy individuals. TCRdb reanalysed the 5' RACE reads using MiXCR and keeps one entry per CDR3 protein. The sample holds 60,000 to 70,000 distinct CDR3 sequences, roughly 17% seen once. This clonotype was observed many times. The source is a human donor in good health.

The CDR3 loop reads CAWSIQANYGYTF. In nucleotides, the CDR3 is TGTGCCTGGAGTATTCAGGCTAACTATGGCTACACCTTC. This chain joins TRBV30 and TRBJ1-2; D unresolved. The CDR3 is 13 amino acids. Germline-derived CDR1 and CDR2 are GTSNPN and SVGIG (reference sequence). Deletions cut 2 bases from V and 0 bases from J, with 7 bases between.